Included here is one T cell receptor (beta chain) sequence, with context. After removal of 1 base from V and 2 bases from J, the junction contained 7 bases not matched to a gene. The germline gives CDR1 MGHRA, CDR2 YSYEKL. The CDR3 has 17 amino acids. TCRdb's copy holds only in-frame clones and misses some; the assay was immunoSEQ multiplex PCR. The sample yields about 59,000 clones, over 80% seen once. These data come from a study of T cell changes during pregnancy in multiple sclerosis. The chain couples TRBV4-1 to TRBJ2-1; the match to TRBD2 covers 8 bases. The source was peripheral blood, collected in the first trimester of pregnancy. This receptor was identified in a female donor in good health, enrolled as a control in a pregnancy study. The CDR3 sequence: CASSQGPGGPPYNEQFF. In DNA, the CDR3 is TGCGCCAGCAGCCAAGGTCCGGGGGGGCCTCCCTACAATGAGCAGTTCTTC.